A single T cell receptor (beta chain) is shown here with its context. Antigen: not known. The CDR3 totals 17 residues. The trim removed 4 bases at V and 5 bases at J, leaving 13 bases unmatched. Germline V lookup: CDR1 SGHNT, CDR2 YENEEA. The source of the sample is a study of cytomegalovirus exposure and HLA in healthy donors. Each donor's status was that of a healthy bone marrow donor. General study points: In vitro experiments confirmed that a few CMV-associated chains were specific for CMV antigens. Among TCR beta chains, those listed as cytomegalovirus-associated numbered about 160. For TCR beta chains, V- and J-gene trimming was later linked to a missense DCLRE1C variant.

PCR was performed using 60 Vbeta and 13 Jbeta primers. Produced via immunoSEQ multiplex PCR; TCRdb's table is partial and in-frame only. Of about 190,000 clones listed, 70% to 75% were seen once; the top ten hold approximately 5%. The sequence derives from a man aged 25-45 years in good health and CMV-seropositive. J is TRBJ2-3 and V is TRBV11-3; 9 nucleotides line up with TRBD2. What was sequenced was PBMCs. The CDR3: CASSSVAKRGAEDTQYF. DNA of the CDR3: TGTGCCAGCAGCTCCGTAGCAAAGCGGGGGGCGGAAGATACGCAGTATTTT.